This TCR beta chain was obtained from a study of blood T cell repertoires in COVID-19. V lost 6 bases to trimming and J lost 0 bases, with 17 bases between them. The CDR3 contains 16 residues. Germline V lookup: CDR1 SGHTA, CDR2 FQGNSA. This clone has only one observation. Assay used: immunoSEQ multiplex PCR; TCRdb lists only in-frame clones, some missing. The profile shows about 54,000 clones, over 80% of them singletons. The receptor comes from a human donor in a cohort sampled during active COVID-19. The sample was peripheral blood. This rearrangement joins TRBV7-2 to TRBJ1-1; D perhaps matches TRBD1 (5 bases). The CDR3 nucleotides read TGTGCCAGCAGACCTAATAAGGGGCCTATGAACACTGAAGCTTTCTTT. It specifies CASRPNKGPMNTEAFF.